These T cell receptor beta chains were read from a single sample in a study of blood T cell repertoires in COVID-19. The repertoire was sequenced with immunoSEQ multiplex PCR; TCRdb's copy has only in-frame clones and lacks some. The sample has 100,000 to 150,000 clones, roughly nine tenths seen once; the top ten hold approximately 7.2%. Sequences were obtained from peripheral blood. The source of these receptors is a man between 70 and 80 years old who had recovered from COVID-19. Both conserved end residues are part of each CDR3. The order of the fields is J gene, V gene, CDR3 protein.

J: TRBJ1-1; V: TRBV19; CDR3: CASTKGVRIGYTEAFF
J: TRBJ2-7; V: TRBV28; CDR3: CASSIQTRGNEQYF
J: TRBJ1-5; V: TRBV5-6; CDR3: CASSSRPGRGNQPQHF
J: TRBJ2-1; V: TRBV18; CDR3: CASSRPSGDEQFF
J: TRBJ2-7; V: TRBV12-5; CDR3: CASGPQGQPIFSYEQYF
J: TRBJ2-3; V: TRBV7-9; CDR3: CASSLAYGSRTDTQYF
J: TRBJ2-1; V: TRBV1; CDR3: CTSSQGASPYYDNEQFF
J: TRBJ1-6; V: TRBV9; CDR3: CASSAQSNSPLHF
J: TRBJ2-7; V: TRBV7-9; CDR3: CASSLWLAGSYEQYF
J: TRBJ2-2; V: TRBV19; CDR3: CACSGVRNGELFF
J: TRBJ2-1; V: TRBV29-1; CDR3: CSVVRSGTKFEQFF
J: TRBJ2-7; V: TRBV6-5; CDR3: CASRNRALYHEQYF
J: TRBJ1-5; V: TRBV28; CDR3: CASIDRDRVQPQHF
J: TRBJ2-7; V: TRBV20-1; CDR3: CSASRDRGGYEQYF
J: TRBJ1-2; V: TRBV28; CDR3: CASSFLGAWGYTF
J: TRBJ2-1; V: TRBV7-3; CDR3: CASSLIASGGAHEQFF
J: TRBJ1-1; V: TRBV10-3; CDR3: CAISESSYPEAFF
J: TRBJ2-3; V: TRBV6-2/TRBV6-3; CDR3: CASSYLAGARDTQYF
J: TRBJ2-5; V: TRBV5-8; CDR3: CASSPRTGLETQYF
J: TRBJ2-5; V: TRBV5-1; CDR3: CASSLAGTGQETQYF
J: TRBJ2-1; V: TRBV5-1; CDR3: CASSSISSYNEQFF
J: TRBJ2-3; V: TRBV3-1/TRBV3-2; CDR3: CASSLGQSSTDTQYF
J: TRBJ1-4; V: TRBV28; CDR3: CASSFWDRGRNEKLFF
J: TRBJ2-5; V: TRBV5-4; CDR3: CASSLDRQETQYF